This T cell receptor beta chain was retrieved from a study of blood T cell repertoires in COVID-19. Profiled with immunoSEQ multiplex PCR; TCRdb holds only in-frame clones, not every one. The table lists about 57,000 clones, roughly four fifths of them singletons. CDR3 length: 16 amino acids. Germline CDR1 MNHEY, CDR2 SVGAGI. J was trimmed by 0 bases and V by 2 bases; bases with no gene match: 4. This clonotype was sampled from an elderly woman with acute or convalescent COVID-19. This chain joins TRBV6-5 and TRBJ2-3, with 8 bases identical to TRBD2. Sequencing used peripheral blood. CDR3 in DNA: TGTGCCAGCAGTTACGGAGCGGGGGACAGCACAGATACGCAGTATTTT. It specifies CASSYGAGDSTDTQYF.